There are many counts of the clone carrying this T cell receptor (beta chain). This record belongs to a study of molecular identifiers for immune sequencing clone quantification. TCRdb redid the calling of the PCR reads with MiXCR, one entry per CDR3 protein. The sample consists of approximately 670,000 distinct CDR3 sequences, 20% of them appearing once. Naive CD8 libraries were made from around 18,000 to 910,000 sorted cells, and they used 10%, 30% or 50% RNA. The CDR3 runs to 12 residues. The ends were cut back, 3 bases at V and 5 bases at J, with 4 bases in the middle. Germline CDR1 MRHNA, CDR2 SNTAGT.

The chain combines TRBV6-4 with TRBJ2-2; D gene uncertain. The TCR comes from a human donor in good health. Some libraries in this study had Jurkat cell RNA spiked in. The source material was naive CD8+ T cells from blood, with Jurkat cell RNA spiked in. Subset reported: FACS-sorted CD8+CD4-CCR7+CD45RA+ naive T cells. This CDR3 is CASSDMTGELFF. In DNA, the CDR3 is TGTGCCAGCAGTGATATGACCGGGGAGCTGTTTTTT.